This paragraph covers one T cell receptor beta chain sequence. These data come from a study of blood T cell repertoires in COVID-19. Background on the study: From the United States, Italy and Spain came samples of acute and convalescent COVID-19. Nucleic acid was either cDNA or gDNA, and it came from T cells, B-cell-depleted T cells, or PBMCs.

The germline V gene has CDR1 MNHEY and CDR2 SMNVEV (reference sequence). Trimming removed 6 bases at V and 1 base at J, with 7 bases between. This CDR3 has 14 residues. Only in-frame clones appear in the TCRdb table, and some are missing; sequencing was by immunoSEQ multiplex PCR. The sample gives some 260,000 clones, approximately 88% of which show up once; about 10% is in the top ten. The receptor comes from a woman in her 70s with COVID-19, enrolled during active disease. The sample was peripheral blood. The chain uses TRBV27 and TRBJ1-6; D is undetermined. CDR3 DNA sequence: TGTGCCAGCAGCCCGGTTTCCTATAATTCACCCCTCCACTTT. It translates to CASSPVSYNSPLHF.